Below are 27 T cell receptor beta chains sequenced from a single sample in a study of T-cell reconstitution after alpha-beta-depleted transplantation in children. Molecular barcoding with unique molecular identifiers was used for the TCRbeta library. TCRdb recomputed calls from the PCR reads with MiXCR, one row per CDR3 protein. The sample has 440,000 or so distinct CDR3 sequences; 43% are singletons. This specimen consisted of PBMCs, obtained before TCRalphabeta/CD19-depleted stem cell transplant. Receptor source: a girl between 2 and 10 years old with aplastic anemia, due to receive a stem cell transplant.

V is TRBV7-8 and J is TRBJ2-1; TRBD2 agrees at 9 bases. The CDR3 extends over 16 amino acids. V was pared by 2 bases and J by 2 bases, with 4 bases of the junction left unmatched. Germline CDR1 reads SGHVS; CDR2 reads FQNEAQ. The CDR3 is CASSLKAGGAYNEQFF. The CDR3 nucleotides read TGTGCCAGCAGCTTAAAAGCGGGAGGTGCCTACAATGAGCAGTTCTTC.

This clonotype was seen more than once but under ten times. The DNA of the CDR3 is TGTGCCAGCAGCCCAACCGCTGCCTTTACCTACGAGCAGTACTTC. Residues: CASSPTAAFTYEQYF. The gene calls are TRBV6-2 or TRBV6-3 and TRBJ2-7; no reliable D call. V was trimmed by 6 bases and J by 2 bases, leaving 17 bases between them. CDR1 is MNHEY, CDR2 SVGEGT, per germline. This CDR3 is built from 15 residues.

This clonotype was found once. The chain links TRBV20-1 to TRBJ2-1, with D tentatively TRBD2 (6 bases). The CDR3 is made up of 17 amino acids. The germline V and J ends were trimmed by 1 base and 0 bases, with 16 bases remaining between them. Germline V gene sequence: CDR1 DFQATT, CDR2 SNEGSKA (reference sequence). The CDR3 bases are TGCAGTGCTAGAGGGGTAGGGACTCACCTCTCCTACAATGAGCAGTTCTTC. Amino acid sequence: CSARGVGTHLSYNEQFF.

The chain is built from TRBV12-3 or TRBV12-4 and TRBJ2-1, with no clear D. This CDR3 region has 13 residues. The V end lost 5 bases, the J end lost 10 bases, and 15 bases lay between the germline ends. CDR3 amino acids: CASSINWLMEQFF. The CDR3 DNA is TGTGCCAGCAGTATAAATTGGCTGATGGAGCAGTTCTTC.

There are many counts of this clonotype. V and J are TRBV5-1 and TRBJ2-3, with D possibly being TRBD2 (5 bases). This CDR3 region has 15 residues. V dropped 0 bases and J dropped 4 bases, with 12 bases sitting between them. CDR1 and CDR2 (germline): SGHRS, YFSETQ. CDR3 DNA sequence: TGCGCCAGCAGCTTGGGGGATATCGGGGCAGATACGCAGTATTTT. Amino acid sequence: CASSLGDIGADTQYF. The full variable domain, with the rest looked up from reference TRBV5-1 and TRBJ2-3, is KAGVTQTPRYLIKTRGQQVTLSCSPISGHRSVSWYQQTPGQGLQFLFEYFSETQRNKGNFPGRFSGRQFSNSRSEMNVSTLELGDSALYLCASSLGDIGADTQYFGPGTRLTVL.

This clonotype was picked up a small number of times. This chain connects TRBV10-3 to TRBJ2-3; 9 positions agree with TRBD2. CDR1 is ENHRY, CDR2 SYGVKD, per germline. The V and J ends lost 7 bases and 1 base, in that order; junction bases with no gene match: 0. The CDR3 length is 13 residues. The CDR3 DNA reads TGTGCCATCACTAGCGGGGGCACAGATACGCAGTATTTT. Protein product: CAITSGGTDTQYF.

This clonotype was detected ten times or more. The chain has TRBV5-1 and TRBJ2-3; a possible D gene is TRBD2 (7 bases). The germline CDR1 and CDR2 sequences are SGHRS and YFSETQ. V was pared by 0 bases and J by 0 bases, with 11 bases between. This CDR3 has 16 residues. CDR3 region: CASSLAGGRSTDTQYF. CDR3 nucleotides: TGCGCCAGCAGCTTGGCCGGGGGGCGGAGCACAGATACGCAGTATTTT.

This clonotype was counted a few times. The CDR3 is CSASRGGLEETQYF. In DNA form, the CDR3 reads TGCAGTGCTAGTCGGGGAGGGCTCGAAGAGACCCAGTACTTC. The chain carries TRBV20-1 and TRBJ2-5, with 7 bases matching TRBD2. CDR1 DFQATT and CDR2 SNEGSKA come from the germline V gene (reference sequence). This CDR3 comprises 14 residues. V trimming: 3 bases; J trimming: 3 bases; junction bases outside the gene matches: 7.

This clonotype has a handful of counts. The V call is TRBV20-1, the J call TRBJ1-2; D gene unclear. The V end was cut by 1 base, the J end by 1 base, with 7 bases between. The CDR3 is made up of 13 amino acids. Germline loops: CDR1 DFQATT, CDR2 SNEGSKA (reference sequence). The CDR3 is CSARVGDNYGYTF. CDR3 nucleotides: TGCAGTGCTAGAGTGGGTGATAACTATGGCTACACCTTC.

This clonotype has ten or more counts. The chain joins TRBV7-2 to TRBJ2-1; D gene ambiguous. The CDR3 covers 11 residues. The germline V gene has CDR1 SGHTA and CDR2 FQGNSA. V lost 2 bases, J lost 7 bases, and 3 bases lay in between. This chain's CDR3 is CASSLLNEQFF. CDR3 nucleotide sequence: TGTGCCAGCAGCTTATTAAATGAGCAGTTCTTC.

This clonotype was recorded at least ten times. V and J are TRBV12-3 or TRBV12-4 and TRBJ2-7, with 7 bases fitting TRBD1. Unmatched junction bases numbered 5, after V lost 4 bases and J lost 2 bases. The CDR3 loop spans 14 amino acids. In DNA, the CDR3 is TGTGCCAGCAGTTCACAGGGGCCCACCTACGAGCAGTACTTC. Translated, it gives CASSSQGPTYEQYF.

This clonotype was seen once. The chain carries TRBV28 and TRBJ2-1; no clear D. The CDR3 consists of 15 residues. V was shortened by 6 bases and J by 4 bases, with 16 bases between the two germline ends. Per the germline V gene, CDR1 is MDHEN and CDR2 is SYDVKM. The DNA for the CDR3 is TGTGCCAGCAGCGCCACGCTTGGGCCTTACAATGAGCAGTTCTTC. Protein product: CASSATLGPYNEQFF.

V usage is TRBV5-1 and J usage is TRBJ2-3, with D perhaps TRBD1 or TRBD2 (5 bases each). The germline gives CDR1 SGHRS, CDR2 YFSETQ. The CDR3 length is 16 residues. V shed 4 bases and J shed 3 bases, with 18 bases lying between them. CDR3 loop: CASSPPEGRRTDTQYF. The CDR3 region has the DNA TGCGCCAGCAGCCCACCCGAGGGGCGTCGTACAGATACGCAGTATTTT.

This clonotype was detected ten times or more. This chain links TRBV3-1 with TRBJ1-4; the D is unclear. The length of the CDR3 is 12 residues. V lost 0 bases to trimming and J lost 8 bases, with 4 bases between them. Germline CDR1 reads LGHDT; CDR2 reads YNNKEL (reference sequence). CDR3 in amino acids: CASSQDKEKLFF. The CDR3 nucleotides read TGTGCCAGCAGCCAAGATAAGGAAAAACTGTTTTTT.

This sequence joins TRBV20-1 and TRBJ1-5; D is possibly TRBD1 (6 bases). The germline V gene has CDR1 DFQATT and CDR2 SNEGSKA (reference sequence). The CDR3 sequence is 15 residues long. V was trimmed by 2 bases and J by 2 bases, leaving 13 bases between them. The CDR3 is CSARIQGWGNQPQHF. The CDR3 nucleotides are TGCAGTGCTAGAATACAGGGTTGGGGCAATCAGCCCCAGCATTTT.

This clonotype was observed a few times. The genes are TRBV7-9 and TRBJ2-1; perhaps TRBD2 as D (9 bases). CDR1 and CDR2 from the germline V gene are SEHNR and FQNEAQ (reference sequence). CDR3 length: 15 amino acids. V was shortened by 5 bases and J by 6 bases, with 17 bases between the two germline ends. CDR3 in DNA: TGTGCCAGCAGCCAGGGGGCTAGCGGGACCAATGAGCAGTTCTTC. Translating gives CASSQGASGTNEQFF.

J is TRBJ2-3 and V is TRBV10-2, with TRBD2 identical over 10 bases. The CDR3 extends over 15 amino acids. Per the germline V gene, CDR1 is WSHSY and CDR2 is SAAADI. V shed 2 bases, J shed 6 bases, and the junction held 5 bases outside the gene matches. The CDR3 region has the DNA TGCGCCAGCAGTGAGGCTAGCGGGGGCCGCGATACGCAGTATTTT. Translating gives CASSEASGGRDTQYF.

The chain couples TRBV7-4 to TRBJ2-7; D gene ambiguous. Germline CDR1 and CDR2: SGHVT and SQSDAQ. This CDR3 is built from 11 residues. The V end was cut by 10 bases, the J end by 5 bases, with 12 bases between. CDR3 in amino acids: CANPQSHEQYF. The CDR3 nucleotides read TGTGCCAACCCCCAGAGCCACGAGCAGTACTTC.

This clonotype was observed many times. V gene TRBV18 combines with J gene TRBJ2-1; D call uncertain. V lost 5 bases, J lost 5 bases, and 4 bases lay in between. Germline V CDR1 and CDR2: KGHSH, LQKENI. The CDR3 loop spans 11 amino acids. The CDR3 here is CASSVDNEQFF. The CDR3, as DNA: TGTGCCAGCTCAGTGGACAATGAGCAGTTCTTC. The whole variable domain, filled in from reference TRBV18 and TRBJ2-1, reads NAGVMQNPRHLVRRRGQEARLRCSPMKGHSHVYWYRQLPEEGLKFMVYLQKENIIDESGMPKERFSAEFPKEGPSILRIQQVVRGDSAAYFCASSVDNEQFFGPGTRLTVL.

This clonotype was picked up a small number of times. CDR3 in DNA: TGCGCCAGCAGCTTGAATAGGGCCCCAGAAGGCTACACCTTC. Amino acid sequence: CASSLNRAPEGYTF. J is TRBJ1-2 and V is TRBV5-1; D gene ambiguous. V gave up 1 base and J gave up 8 bases, with 15 bases separating them. CDR1 is SGHRS, CDR2 YFSETQ, per germline. The CDR3 runs to 14 residues.

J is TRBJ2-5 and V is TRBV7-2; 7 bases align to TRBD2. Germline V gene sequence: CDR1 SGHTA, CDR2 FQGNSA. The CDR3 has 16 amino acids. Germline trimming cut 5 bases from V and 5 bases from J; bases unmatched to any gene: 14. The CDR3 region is CASSPRAGRTGETQYF. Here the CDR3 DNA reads TGTGCCAGCAGCCCCCGAGCGGGGAGAACCGGGGAGACCCAGTACTTC.

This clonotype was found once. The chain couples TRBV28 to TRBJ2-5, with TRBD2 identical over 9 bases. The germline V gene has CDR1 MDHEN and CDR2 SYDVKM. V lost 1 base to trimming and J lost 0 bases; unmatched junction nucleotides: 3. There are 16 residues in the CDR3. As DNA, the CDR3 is TGTGCCAGCAGTTTATTCGGCGGGGGGGACCAAGAGACCCAGTACTTC. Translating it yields CASSLFGGGDQETQYF.

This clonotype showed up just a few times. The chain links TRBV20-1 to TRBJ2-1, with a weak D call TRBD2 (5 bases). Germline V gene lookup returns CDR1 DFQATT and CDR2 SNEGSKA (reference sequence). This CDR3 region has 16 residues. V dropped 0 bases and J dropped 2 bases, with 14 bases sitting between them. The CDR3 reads CSARDPLAQTYNEQFF. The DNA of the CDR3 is TGCAGTGCTAGAGATCCCCTAGCACAAACCTACAATGAGCAGTTCTTC.

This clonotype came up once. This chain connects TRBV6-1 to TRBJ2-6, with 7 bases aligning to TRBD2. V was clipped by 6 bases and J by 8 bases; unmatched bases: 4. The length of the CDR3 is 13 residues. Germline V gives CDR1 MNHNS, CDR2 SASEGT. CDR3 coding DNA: TGTGCCAGCAGGCCGCGGGGGACCAACGTCCTGACTTTC. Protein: CASRPRGTNVLTF.

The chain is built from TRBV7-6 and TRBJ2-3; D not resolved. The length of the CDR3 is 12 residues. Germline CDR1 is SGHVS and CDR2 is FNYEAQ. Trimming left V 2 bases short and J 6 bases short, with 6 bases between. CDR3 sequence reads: CASSLWSDTQYF. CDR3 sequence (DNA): TGTGCCAGCAGCTTATGGTCCGATACGCAGTATTTT.

The CDR3 spells CASSGRQGAGDTQYF. CDR3 nucleotides: TGTGCCAGTAGTGGGAGACAGGGGGCAGGAGATACGCAGTATTTT. The chain links TRBV19 to TRBJ2-3; TRBD1 aligns across 10 bases. V trimming: 5 bases; J trimming: 5 bases; junction bases outside the gene matches: 7. Per the germline V gene, CDR1 is LNHDA and CDR2 is SQIVND (reference sequence). The CDR3 totals 15 residues. The whole variable domain, filled in from reference TRBV19 and TRBJ2-3, reads DGGITQSPKYLFRKEGQNVTLSCEQNLNHDAMYWYRQDPGQGLRLIYYSQIVNDFQKGDIAEGYSVSREKKESFPLTVTSAQKNPTAFYLCASSGRQGAGDTQYFGPGTRLTVL.

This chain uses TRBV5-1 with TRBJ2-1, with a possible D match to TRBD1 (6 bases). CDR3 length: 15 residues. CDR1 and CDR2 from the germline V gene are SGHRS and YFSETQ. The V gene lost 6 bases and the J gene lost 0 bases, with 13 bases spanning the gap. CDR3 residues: CASTIQGSSYNEQFF. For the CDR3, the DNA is TGCGCCAGCACGATCCAGGGGAGCTCCTACAATGAGCAGTTCTTC. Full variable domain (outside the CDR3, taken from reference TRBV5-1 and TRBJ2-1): KAGVTQTPRYLIKTRGQQVTLSCSPISGHRSVSWYQQTPGQGLQFLFEYFSETQRNKGNFPGRFSGRQFSNSRSEMNVSTLELGDSALYLCASTIQGSSYNEQFFGPGTRLTVL.